These T cell receptor beta chains were read from a single sample in a study of identical twins. TCRdb re-called the 5' RACE reads with MiXCR, one entry per CDR3 protein. The repertoire holds 700,000 or so distinct CDR3 sequences, 21% seen once, with roughly 4% in the top ten. The sample also formed part of further work on T cells expressing NK-cell markers.

The sequenced sample consisted of PBMCs. Receptors originate from a woman in her late teens or twenties in good health. Each CDR3 is given with its conserved first and last residue. Each record gives: V gene, D gene, J gene, clone size, CDR3 DNA, CDR3 protein. The D gene is left open where the match is weak. Expanded clones get a size class; other rows say once, few or many, or leave the size out.

V: TRBV7-3; D: -; J: TRBJ1-1; size: few; DNA: TGTGCCAGCAGCTCGGGGTACGACACTGAAGCTTTCTTT; CDR3: CASSSGYDTEAFF
V: TRBV12-3/TRBV12-4; D: TRBD1; J: TRBJ2-5; size: once; DNA: TGTGCCAGCAGTCCACGGACAGGGCCCCGGCGGGAGACCCAGTACTTC; CDR3: CASSPRTGPRRETQYF
V: TRBV5-6; D: TRBD1; J: TRBJ2-7; size: -; DNA: TGTGCCAGCAGCTTTGATGACAGGGCGTGGTACGAGCAGTACTTC; CDR3: CASSFDDRAWYEQYF
V: TRBV5-1; D: TRBD2; J: TRBJ2-3; size: few; DNA: TGCGCCAGCAGCCTCCGGGGGGGGGGCCGTACAGATACGCAGTATTTT; CDR3: CASSLRGGGRTDTQYF
V: TRBV5-1; D: TRBD1; J: TRBJ1-4; size: many; DNA: TGCGCCAGCAGCTTGGGGCAGGGGGACGAAAAACTGTTTTTT; CDR3: CASSLGQGDEKLFF
V: TRBV5-1; D: TRBD1; J: TRBJ1-6; size: -; DNA: TGCGCCAGCAGCTTGGACCCTCCGACAGGGGCAAATTCACCCCTCCACTTT; CDR3: CASSLDPPTGANSPLHF
V: TRBV10-2; D: -; J: TRBJ2-1; size: -; DNA: TGCGCCAGCAGTCATGCCGGTGGGCAGTTCTTC; CDR3: CASSHAGGQFF
V: TRBV12-3/TRBV12-4; D: -; J: TRBJ2-7; size: few; DNA: TGTGCCAGCAGTTCTCCCCACCATCCATACGAGCAGTACTTC; CDR3: CASSSPHHPYEQYF
V: TRBV20-1; D: TRBD2; J: TRBJ2-1; size: many; DNA: TGCAGTGCTACGGGGAGGGGAATAGGAAATGAGCAGTTCTTC; CDR3: CSATGRGIGNEQFF
V: TRBV6-5; D: -; J: TRBJ2-3; size: once; DNA: TGTGCCAGCAGGACAACGGGCTACACGCAGTATTTT; CDR3: CASRTTGYTQYF
V: TRBV5-1; D: -; J: TRBJ2-7; size: many; DNA: TGCGCCAGCAGCTTGGAGGTCGGACAAGGCGAGCAGTACTTC; CDR3: CASSLEVGQGEQYF
V: TRBV7-2; D: TRBD1; J: TRBJ2-7; size: -; DNA: TGTGCCAGCAGCCCCCGGACAGGGGACTCCTACGAGCAGTACTTC; CDR3: CASSPRTGDSYEQYF
V: TRBV5-5; D: TRBD2; J: TRBJ2-1; size: -; DNA: TGTGCCAGCAGCTTTAGCGGGATTGAGAATGAGCAGTTCTTC; CDR3: CASSFSGIENEQFF
V: TRBV7-2; D: TRBD2; J: TRBJ2-7; size: few; DNA: TGTGCCAGCAGTTCTCAACTAGCGGGAGGTGCGTACGAGCAGTACTTC; CDR3: CASSSQLAGGAYEQYF
V: TRBV27; D: TRBD1; J: TRBJ1-5; size: -; DNA: TGTGCCAGCAGTTTAAGGGGACAGAATCAGCCCCAGCATTTT; CDR3: CASSLRGQNQPQHF
V: TRBV5-6; D: -; J: TRBJ1-6; size: many; DNA: TGTGCCAGCAGCTTGGTGAGGGAAGAGGCCCTCCACTTT; CDR3: CASSLVREEALHF
V: TRBV20-1; D: TRBD2; J: TRBJ2-3; size: -; DNA: TGCAGTGCTAGAGATCGAAAGGGACTAGCGGGAGGGAAAGATACGCAGTATTTT; CDR3: CSARDRKGLAGGKDTQYF
V: TRBV4-2; D: -; J: TRBJ2-7; size: few; DNA: TGTGCCAGCAGCCAAGATCACGGCGGAACCTACGAGCAGTACTTC; CDR3: CASSQDHGGTYEQYF
V: TRBV25-1; D: TRBD1; J: TRBJ2-7; size: -; DNA: TGTGCCAGCAGAGTCCGACAGGGCCCCTACGAGCAGTACTTC; CDR3: CASRVRQGPYEQYF
V: TRBV24-1; D: -; J: TRBJ1-5; size: few; DNA: TGTGCCACCAGTGATTTAGGGTCTTTAATATGGCCCCAGCATTTT; CDR3: CATSDLGSLIWPQHF
V: TRBV3-1; D: -; J: TRBJ2-5; size: -; DNA: TGTGCCAGCAGCTCCCTGGGCGGGGGCCCCTCGGAGGACCGAAGAACCCAGTACTTC; CDR3: CASSSLGGGPSEDRRTQYF
V: TRBV2; D: -; J: TRBJ2-2; size: few; DNA: TGTGCCAGCCGCCCAGAGTCGGGCACCGGGGAGCTGTTTTTT; CDR3: CASRPESGTGELFF
V: TRBV11-2; D: -; J: TRBJ2-7; size: few; DNA: TGTGCCAGCAGCCTCATGACCGACGACGAGCAGTACTTC; CDR3: CASSLMTDDEQYF
V: TRBV12-3/TRBV12-4; D: -; J: TRBJ2-1; size: -; DNA: TGTGCCAGCAGTTCCGGGACGCCCGTGCAGCAGTTCTTC; CDR3: CASSSGTPVQQFF
V: TRBV9; D: TRBD2; J: TRBJ2-1; size: few; DNA: TGTGCCAGCACCCCGGATAGCGGGAGTAGTAATGAGCAGCTCTTC; CDR3: CASTPDSGSSNEQLF